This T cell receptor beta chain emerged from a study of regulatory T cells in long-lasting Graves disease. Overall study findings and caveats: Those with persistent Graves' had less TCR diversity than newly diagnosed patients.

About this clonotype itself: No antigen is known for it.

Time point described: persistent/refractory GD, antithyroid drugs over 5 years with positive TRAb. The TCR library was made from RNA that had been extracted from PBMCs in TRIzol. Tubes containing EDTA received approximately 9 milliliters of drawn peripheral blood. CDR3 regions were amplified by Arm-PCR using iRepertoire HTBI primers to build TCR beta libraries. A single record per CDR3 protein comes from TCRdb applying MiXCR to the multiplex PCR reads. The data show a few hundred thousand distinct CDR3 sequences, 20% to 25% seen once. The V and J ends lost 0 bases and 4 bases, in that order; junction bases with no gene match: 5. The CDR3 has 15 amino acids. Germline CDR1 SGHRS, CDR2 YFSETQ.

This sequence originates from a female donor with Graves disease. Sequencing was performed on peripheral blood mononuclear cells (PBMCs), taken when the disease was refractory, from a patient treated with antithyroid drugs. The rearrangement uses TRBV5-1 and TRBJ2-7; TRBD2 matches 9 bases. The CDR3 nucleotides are TGCGCCAGCAGCTTGGGACTAGCGGAAGGATACGAGCAGTACTTC. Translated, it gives CASSLGLAEGYEQYF. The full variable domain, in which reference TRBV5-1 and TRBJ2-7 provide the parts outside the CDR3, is KAGVTQTPRYLIKTRGQQVTLSCSPISGHRSVSWYQQTPGQGLQFLFEYFSETQRNKGNFPGRFSGRQFSNSRSEMNVSTLELGDSALYLCASSLGLAEGYEQYFGPGTRLTVT.